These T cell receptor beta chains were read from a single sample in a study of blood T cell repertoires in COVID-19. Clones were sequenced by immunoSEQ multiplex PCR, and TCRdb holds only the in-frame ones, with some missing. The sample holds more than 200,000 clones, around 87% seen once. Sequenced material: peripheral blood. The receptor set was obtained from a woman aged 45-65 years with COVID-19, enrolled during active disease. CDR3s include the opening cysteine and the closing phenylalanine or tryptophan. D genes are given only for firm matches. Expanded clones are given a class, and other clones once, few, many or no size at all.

CDR3: CASRGLGHIADTQYF; DNA: TGTGCCAGTAGGGGACTCGGGCATATTGCGGATACGCAGTATTTT; size: NA; J: TRBJ2-3; V: TRBV19; D: NA
CDR3: CASTSPAGVVNEQFF; DNA: TGTGCCAGCACCAGCCCAGCGGGGGTCGTCAATGAGCAGTTCTTC; size: few; J: TRBJ2-1; V: TRBV2; D: TRBD2
CDR3: CASSLSPQYF; DNA: TGTGCCAGCAGTTTGAGTCCGCAGTATTTT; size: NA; J: TRBJ2-3; V: TRBV6-6; D: NA
CDR3: CASSPPGHLNEQYF; DNA: TGCGCCAGCAGTCCCCCAGGGCACTTAAACGAGCAGTACTTC; size: once; J: TRBJ2-7; V: TRBV23-1; D: NA
CDR3: CAWSVRQGGPDGYTF; DNA: TGTGCCTGGAGTGTACGACAGGGGGGCCCTGATGGCTACACCTTC; size: once; J: TRBJ1-2; V: TRBV30; D: TRBD1
CDR3: CASSSRQGTYGYTF; DNA: TGTGCCAGCAGCTCACGACAGGGTACCTATGGCTACACCTTC; size: NA; J: TRBJ1-2; V: TRBV11-1; D: TRBD1
CDR3: CASSKRSENNSPLHF; DNA: TGTGCCAGCAGTAAAAGATCTGAGAATAATTCACCCCTCCACTTT; size: once; J: TRBJ1-6; V: TRBV27; D: NA
CDR3: CASSLGGGPSNEQFF; DNA: TGCGCCAGCAGCTTAGGCGGGGGGCCTTCCAATGAGCAGTTCTTC; size: NA; J: TRBJ2-1; V: TRBV5-1; D: TRBD2
CDR3: CASSLQYEQYF; DNA: TGTGCCAGCAGCTTACAGTACGAGCAGTACTTC; size: many; J: TRBJ2-7; V: TRBV7-9; D: NA
CDR3: CASSLGQGADGYTF; DNA: TGCGCCAGCAGCTTGGGACAGGGGGCTGATGGCTACACCTTC; size: NA; J: TRBJ1-2; V: TRBV5-1; D: TRBD1
CDR3: CASGRTGQETQYF; DNA: TGTGCCAGCGGACGGACAGGGCAAGAGACCCAGTACTTC; size: NA; J: TRBJ2-5; V: TRBV27; D: TRBD1
CDR3: CASSWGQSSYNEQFF; DNA: TGTGCCAGCAGCTGGGGACAGAGCTCCTACAATGAGCAGTTCTTC; size: NA; J: TRBJ2-1; V: TRBV11-3; D: TRBD1
CDR3: CASSLGLGASTDTQYF; DNA: TGTGCCAGCAGCTTAGGCCTAGGGGCCAGCACAGATACGCAGTATTTT; size: NA; J: TRBJ2-3; V: TRBV13; D: NA
CDR3: CASSSPRQAEAFF; DNA: TGTGCCAGCAGCTCCCCTCGGCAGGCTGAAGCTTTCTTT; size: NA; J: TRBJ1-1; V: TRBV11-3; D: NA
CDR3: CAARRVRGTNEKLFF; DNA: TGTGCCGCTCGGCGGGTCCGGGGGACTAATGAAAAACTGTTTTTT; size: NA; J: TRBJ1-4; V: TRBV6-5; D: NA
CDR3: CASSPPAQGIYGYTF; DNA: TGTGCCAGCTCACCACCCGCACAGGGGATCTATGGCTACACCTTC; size: NA; J: TRBJ1-2; V: TRBV18; D: TRBD1
CDR3: CASSLRGTGEQYF; DNA: TGCGCCAGCAGCTTGAGGGGGACAGGCGAGCAGTACTTC; size: NA; J: TRBJ2-7; V: TRBV5-1; D: TRBD1
CDR3: CATSPGQPYGYGYTF; DNA: TGTGCCACCAGCCCCGGACAGCCCTATGGCTATGGCTACACCTTC; size: NA; J: TRBJ1-2; V: TRBV24-1; D: NA
CDR3: CASSLDGFSSGNTIYF; DNA: TGTGCCAGCAGCTTAGATGGTTTCAGCTCTGGAAACACCATATATTTT; size: NA; J: TRBJ1-3; V: TRBV7-2; D: NA
CDR3: CASGGGSQETQYF; DNA: TGTGCTAGTGGGGGGGGAAGCCAAGAGACCCAGTACTTC; size: NA; J: TRBJ2-5; V: TRBV12-5; D: NA
CDR3: CSVTGTGILDGYTF; DNA: TGCAGCGTGACCGGGACAGGGATCTTGGATGGCTACACCTTC; size: NA; J: TRBJ1-2; V: TRBV29-1; D: TRBD1
CDR3: CASSLGTSADYTDTQYF; DNA: TGTGCCAGCAGCTTGGGGACTAGCGCTGACTACACAGATACGCAGTATTTT; size: NA; J: TRBJ2-3; V: TRBV7-6; D: TRBD2